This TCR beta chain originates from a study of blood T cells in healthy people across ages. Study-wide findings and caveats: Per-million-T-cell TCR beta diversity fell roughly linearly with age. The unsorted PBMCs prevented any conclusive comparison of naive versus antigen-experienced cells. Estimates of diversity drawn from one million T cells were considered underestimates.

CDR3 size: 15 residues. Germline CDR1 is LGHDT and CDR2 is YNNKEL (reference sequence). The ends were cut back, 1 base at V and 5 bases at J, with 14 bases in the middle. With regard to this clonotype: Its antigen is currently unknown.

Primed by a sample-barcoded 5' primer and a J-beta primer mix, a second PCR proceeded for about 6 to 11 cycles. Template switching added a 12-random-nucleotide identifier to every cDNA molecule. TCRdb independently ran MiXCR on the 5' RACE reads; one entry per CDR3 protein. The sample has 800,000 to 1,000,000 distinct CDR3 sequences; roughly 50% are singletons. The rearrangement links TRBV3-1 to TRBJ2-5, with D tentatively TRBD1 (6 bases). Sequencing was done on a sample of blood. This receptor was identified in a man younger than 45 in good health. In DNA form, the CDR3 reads TGTGCCAGCAGCCAAGGAAGGCAGGGGTTCGAGACCCAGTACTTC. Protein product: CASSQGRQGFETQYF.